These 2 T cell receptor beta chains came from one sample sequenced in a study of T cells in Graves' hyperthyroidism and ophthalmopathy. Researchers took RNA transcripts and amplified the TCR beta CDR3 regions from them. During a first-round RT-PCR of the TCR CDR3, the HTBI primer set was used. TCRdb independently ran MiXCR on the multiplex PCR reads; one entry per CDR3 protein. The sample records 640,000 or so distinct CDR3 sequences, roughly 14% being singletons. Sequences were obtained from blood. The receptors here all came from a middle-aged woman with Graves' ophthalmopathy.

This clonotype came up many times. The chain carries TRBV6-1 and TRBJ1-1, with D possibly TRBD1 on 6 matching bases. This CDR3 comprises 13 residues. Trimming cost V 9 bases and J 3 bases, with 14 bases left between them. Germline CDR1 is MNHNS and CDR2 is SASEGT. This CDR3 is CASTGAGDTEAFF. The CDR3 coding sequence is TGTGCCAGTACCGGAGCAGGGGACACTGAAGCTTTCTTT.

This chain uses TRBV30 with TRBJ2-2, with D possibly TRBD2 on 6 matching bases. CDR1 GTSNPN and CDR2 SVGIG come from the germline V gene (reference sequence). The CDR3 extends over 15 amino acids. Trimming took off 5 bases at V and 7 bases at J, with 20 bases between the two ends. The CDR3 bases are TGTGCCTGGGGGGGACCTCACTTGGGAGGCGGGGAGCTGTTTTTT. This encodes CAWGGPHLGGGELFF. Filled out from reference TRBV30 and TRBJ2-2, the complete variable domain reads SQTIHQWPATLVQPVGSPLSLECTVEGTSNPNLYWYRQAAGRGLQLLFYSVGIGQISSEVPQNLSASRPQDRQFILSSKKLLLSDSGFYLCAWGGPHLGGGELFFGEGSRLTVL.